Listed below are T cell receptor beta chains from one sample, sequenced in a study of vaccination and CD4 T cells after COVID-19. Their specific antigens are unknown. Using its own MiXCR run on the PCR reads, TCRdb lists one record per CDR3 protein. The sample holds around 12,000 distinct CDR3 sequences, 76% seen once. The sequencing sample was made of CD4+ T cells from blood, cultured in vitro. The receptors derive from a human donor who had recovered from COVID-19. Both conserved end residues are part of each CDR3. A D gene is named only where the DNA matches it firmly. Size is stated for part of the rows, as once, few or many counts, or as a class when the clone is expanded.

TRBV20-1,TRBJ1-5,medium-sized,NA,TGCAGTGCTCCCCCGGACACCGTGGGACAGCCCCAGCATTTT,CSAPPDTVGQPQHF
TRBV20-1,TRBJ2-2,NA,TRBD2,TGCAGTGCTGGCCGGGGGGGACCGAACACCGGGGAGCTGTTTTTT,CSAGRGGPNTGELFF
TRBV20-1,TRBJ1-1,once,NA,TGCAGTACCAGACAGGCAATGAACACTGAAGCTTTCTTT,CSTRQAMNTEAFF
TRBV15,TRBJ2-7,NA,TRBD2,TGTGCCACCAGCAGAGACTACTTACGACTAGCGGGAGGGGGAGAGCAGTACTTC,CATSRDYLRLAGGGEQYF
TRBV6-4,TRBJ2-1,NA,NA,TGTGCCAGCAGTGTGACGGTAGGGGCCTACAATGAGCAGTTCTTC,CASSVTVGAYNEQFF
TRBV7-2,TRBJ1-2,NA,NA,TGTGCCAGCAGCTCTTTGTCTAGGGGACGATGGGGCTACACCTTC,CASSSLSRGRWGYTF
TRBV19,TRBJ1-1,few,NA,TGTGCCAGTAGGACAGAGAACACTGAAGCTTTCTTT,CASRTENTEAFF
TRBV20-1,TRBJ2-7,NA,TRBD1,TGCAGTGCTAGGTGGGGGACAGGGGGCGAGCAGTACTTC,CSARWGTGGEQYF
TRBV12-3/TRBV12-4,TRBJ1-5,NA,TRBD1,TGTGCCAGCAGCTCGGACAGGGATCAGCCCCAGCATTTT,CASSSDRDQPQHF
TRBV7-2,TRBJ1-5,NA,NA,TGTGCCAGCAGCGACAGCAATCAGCCCCAGCATTTT,CASSDSNQPQHF
TRBV24-1,TRBJ1-5,NA,NA,TGTGCCACCACCAAGGTCCAGGGGCACGATCAGCCCCAGCATTTT,CATTKVQGHDQPQHF
TRBV6-2/TRBV6-3,TRBJ1-2,NA,NA,TGTGCCAGCAGGCGGACGGAAAGTGGCTACACCTTC,CASRRTESGYTF
TRBV11-2,TRBJ2-7,few,TRBD1,TGTGCCAGCAGTCGACAGGGACAGGCCTACGAGCAGTACTTC,CASSRQGQAYEQYF
TRBV6-1,TRBJ2-1,NA,TRBD2,TGTGCCAGCAGCAACCCGACTAGCGGGGCCAGCTCCTACAATGAGCAGTTCTTC,CASSNPTSGASSYNEQFF
TRBV20-1,TRBJ2-4,NA,TRBD1,TGCAGTGCTGCCAGGGGACAGCCTAAAAACATTCAGTACTTC,CSAARGQPKNIQYF
TRBV19,TRBJ1-2,NA,NA,TGTGCCAGTAGTCAACAGAGTAACTATGGCTACACCTTC,CASSQQSNYGYTF
TRBV20-1,TRBJ2-5,NA,TRBD2,TGCAGTGCTAGGATTGGTAGCGGGAGGACAGAGACCCAGTACTTC,CSARIGSGRTETQYF
TRBV5-1,TRBJ1-1,NA,NA,TGCGCCAGCAGCGGGAACACAGGGAACACTGAAGCTTTCTTT,CASSGNTGNTEAFF
TRBV11-2,TRBJ2-7,NA,TRBD1,TGTGCCAGCAGCCTCCCCTCCGGGACAGGGGCCGAGCAGTACTTC,CASSLPSGTGAEQYF
TRBV5-6,TRBJ1-5,NA,TRBD1,TGTGCCAGCAGCTGGGGGCACAGGGGTGATCAGCCCCAGCATTTT,CASSWGHRGDQPQHF
TRBV30,TRBJ1-5,NA,TRBD1,TGTGCCTGTTGGACAGGGACAGGCTATAGCAATCAGCCCCAGCATTTT,CACWTGTGYSNQPQHF
TRBV11-2,TRBJ2-1,NA,NA,TGTGCCAGCAGCTTAGCCGGACTGCTTTGGGAGCAGTTCTTC,CASSLAGLLWEQFF
TRBV15,TRBJ2-2,NA,NA,TGTGCCACCAGAGGGGGTGTGAACACCGGGGAGCTGTTTTTT,CATRGGVNTGELFF
TRBV7-6,TRBJ2-3,few,NA,TGTGCCAGCAGGTGGGGACAAGAGTCCACAGATACGCAGTATTTT,CASRWGQESTDTQYF
TRBV28,TRBJ1-1,NA,NA,TGTGCCAGCAGAAGTTTTTGGGGACTCTTCACTGAAGCTTTCTTT,CASRSFWGLFTEAFF
TRBV20-1,TRBJ1-2,once,NA,TGCAGTGCTAGAGACTCGGGCTCTCTGGATGGCTACACCTTC,CSARDSGSLDGYTF
TRBV2,TRBJ1-1,few,NA,TGTGCCAGTAGGGATGGAACTGAAGCTTTCTTT,CASRDGTEAFF
TRBV20-1,TRBJ1-2,NA,NA,TGCAGTGCTCCGCGTGGGAGAGGGAGGCTCTATGATGGCTACACCTTC,CSAPRGRGRLYDGYTF
TRBV7-2,TRBJ1-2,NA,NA,TGTGCCAGCAGCTTAGGACAACCGGACGTCTATGGCTACACCTTC,CASSLGQPDVYGYTF
TRBV19,TRBJ1-2,NA,TRBD1,TGTGCCGGCCGGGACAGGGGTCGGGGAACTTATGGCTACACCTTC,CAGRDRGRGTYGYTF
TRBV6-1,TRBJ1-5,NA,NA,TGTGCCAGCAGGTTAATGGGTTCCCAGCCCCAGCATTTT,CASRLMGSQPQHF
TRBV7-9,TRBJ2-5,NA,TRBD2,TGTGCCAGCAGCTTAGGCCTCAAACTAGCGGTCCAAGAGACCCAGTACTTC,CASSLGLKLAVQETQYF
TRBV15,TRBJ1-5,few,TRBD1,TGTGCCACCAGCAGGGACAGGGGTGGTGAGCCCCAGCATTTT,CATSRDRGGEPQHF
TRBV19,TRBJ2-7,NA,TRBD2,TGTGCCAGTAGTGCCGGGACTAGAGGTCGGGACTACGAGCAGTACTTC,CASSAGTRGRDYEQYF
TRBV24-1,TRBJ1-1,NA,NA,TGTGCCACCTGGGGGCAGCACACTGAAGCTTTCTTT,CATWGQHTEAFF
TRBV6-2/TRBV6-3,TRBJ1-5,NA,NA,TGTGCCAGCAGTTATTTACAGGGACATCAGCCCCAGCATTTT,CASSYLQGHQPQHF
TRBV20-1,TRBJ2-2,few,TRBD2,TGCAGTGCTGGGGGACTAACTAACACCGGGGAGCTGTTTTTT,CSAGGLTNTGELFF
TRBV20-1,TRBJ2-7,few,NA,TGCAGTGCCCCACGCTCGGGCCCACGCTACGAGCAGTACTTC,CSAPRSGPRYEQYF
TRBV6-1,TRBJ1-5,NA,NA,TGTGCCAGCAGCCTCATAGGCGGAGGCAATCAGCCCCAGCATTTT,CASSLIGGGNQPQHF
TRBV27,TRBJ2-7,NA,TRBD2,TGTGCCAGCAGTTCCTTGACTAGCGGGAGTTACGAGCAGTACTTC,CASSSLTSGSYEQYF
TRBV25-1,TRBJ2-7,NA,NA,TGTGCCAGCAGTTCCCCCTACGAGCAGTACTTC,CASSSPYEQYF
TRBV7-2,TRBJ1-5,NA,NA,TGTGCCAGCAGCTCCCAAGGGTTTCGCAATCAGCCCCAGCATTTT,CASSSQGFRNQPQHF
TRBV27,TRBJ1-6,NA,NA,TGTGCCAGCAGTTCAAGACAGCTTACTAATTCACCCCTCCACTTT,CASSSRQLTNSPLHF
TRBV27,TRBJ1-2,few,NA,TGTGCCAGCAGTTCAAACCCAGGAGGGGGGAGAGCTAACTATGGCTACACCTTC,CASSSNPGGGRANYGYTF
TRBV29-1,TRBJ2-2,NA,TRBD1,TGCAGCGTTAGGGACAGGGTGGCCACCGGGGAGCTGTTTTTT,CSVRDRVATGELFF
TRBV28,TRBJ1-1,once,NA,TGTGCCAGCAGTTTGCGGAACACTGAAGCTTTCTTT,CASSLRNTEAFF
TRBV7-7,TRBJ2-3,medium-sized,TRBD1,TGTGCTAGCAGCCCTAGTGGGACAGCTGCTAGCACAGATACGCAGTATTTT,CASSPSGTAASTDTQYF
TRBV6-2/TRBV6-3,TRBJ2-2,NA,NA,TGTGCCAGCACCTGGCGGGTCAACAGAGCCTTCACCGGGGAGCTGTTTTTT,CASTWRVNRAFTGELFF
TRBV20-1,TRBJ1-2,NA,NA,TGCAGTGCTAGTCGGCCGTCGGGAGGCTACACCTTC,CSASRPSGGYTF